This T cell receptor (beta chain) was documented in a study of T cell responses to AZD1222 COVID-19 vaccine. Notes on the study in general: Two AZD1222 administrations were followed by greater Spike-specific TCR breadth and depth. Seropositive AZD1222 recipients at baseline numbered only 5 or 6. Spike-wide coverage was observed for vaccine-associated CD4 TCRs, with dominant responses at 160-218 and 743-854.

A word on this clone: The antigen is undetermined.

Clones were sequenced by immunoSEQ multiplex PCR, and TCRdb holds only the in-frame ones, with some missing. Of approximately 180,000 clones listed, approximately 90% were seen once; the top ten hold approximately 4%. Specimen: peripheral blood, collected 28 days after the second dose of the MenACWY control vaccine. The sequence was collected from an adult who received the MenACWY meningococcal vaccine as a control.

The CDR3: CASSTGTWDTQYF. The CDR3 DNA reads TGCGCCAGCAGCACCGGGACTTGGGATACGCAGTATTTT. This chain connects TRBV10-1 to TRBJ2-3, with D perhaps TRBD2 (6 bases). CDR3 length: 13 amino acids. Germline V lookup: CDR1 WNHNN, CDR2 SYGVQD (reference sequence). The ends were cut back, 6 bases at V and 6 bases at J, with 13 bases in the middle.